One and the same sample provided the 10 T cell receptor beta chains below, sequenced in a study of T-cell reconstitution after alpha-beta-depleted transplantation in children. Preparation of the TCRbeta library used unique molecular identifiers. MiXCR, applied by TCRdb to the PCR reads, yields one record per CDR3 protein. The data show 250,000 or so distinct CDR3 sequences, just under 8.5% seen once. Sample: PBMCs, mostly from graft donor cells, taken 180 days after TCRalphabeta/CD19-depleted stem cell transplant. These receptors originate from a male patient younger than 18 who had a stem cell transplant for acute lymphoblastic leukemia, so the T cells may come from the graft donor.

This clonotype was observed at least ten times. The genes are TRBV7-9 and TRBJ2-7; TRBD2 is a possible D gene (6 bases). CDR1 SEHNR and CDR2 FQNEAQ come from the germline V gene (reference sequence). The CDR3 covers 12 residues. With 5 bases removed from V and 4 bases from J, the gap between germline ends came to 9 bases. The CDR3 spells CASSNRGYEQYF. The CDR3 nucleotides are TGTGCCAGCAGCAACCGGGGGTACGAGCAGTACTTC.

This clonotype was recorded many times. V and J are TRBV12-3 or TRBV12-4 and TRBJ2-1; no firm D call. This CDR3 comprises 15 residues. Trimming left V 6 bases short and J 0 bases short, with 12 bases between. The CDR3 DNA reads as TGTGCCAGCAGCAGCAGGCCTTACTCCTACAATGAGCAGTTCTTC. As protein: CASSSRPYSYNEQFF.

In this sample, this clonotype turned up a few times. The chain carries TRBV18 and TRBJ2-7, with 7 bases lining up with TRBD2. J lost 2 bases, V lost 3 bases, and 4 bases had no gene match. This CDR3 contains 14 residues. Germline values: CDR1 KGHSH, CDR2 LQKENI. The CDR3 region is CASSPWRGTYEQYF. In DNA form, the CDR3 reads TGTGCCAGCTCACCCTGGCGGGGGACCTACGAGCAGTACTTC.

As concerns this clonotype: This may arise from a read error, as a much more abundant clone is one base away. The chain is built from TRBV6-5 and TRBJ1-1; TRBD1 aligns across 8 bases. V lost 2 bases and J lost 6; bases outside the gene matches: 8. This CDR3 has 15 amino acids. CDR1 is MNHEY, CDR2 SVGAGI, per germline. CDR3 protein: CASSYARGQFAEAFF. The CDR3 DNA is TGTGCCAGCAGTTACGCCAGGGGGCAATTCGCTGAAGCTTTCTTT.

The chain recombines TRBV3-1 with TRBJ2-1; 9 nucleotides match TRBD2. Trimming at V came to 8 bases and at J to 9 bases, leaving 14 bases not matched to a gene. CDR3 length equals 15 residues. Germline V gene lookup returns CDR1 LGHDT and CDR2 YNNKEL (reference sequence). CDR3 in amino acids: CASSVEAGGPGEQFF. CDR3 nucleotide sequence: TGTGCCAGCTCCGTGGAGGCGGGAGGGCCAGGTGAGCAGTTCTTC.

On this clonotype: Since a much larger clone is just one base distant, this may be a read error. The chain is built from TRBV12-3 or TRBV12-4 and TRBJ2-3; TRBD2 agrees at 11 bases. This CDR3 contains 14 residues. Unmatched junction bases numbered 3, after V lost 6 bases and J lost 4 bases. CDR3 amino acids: CASRLAGVPDTQYF. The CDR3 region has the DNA TGTGCCAGCAGACTAGCGGGGGTACCAGATACGCAGTATTTT.

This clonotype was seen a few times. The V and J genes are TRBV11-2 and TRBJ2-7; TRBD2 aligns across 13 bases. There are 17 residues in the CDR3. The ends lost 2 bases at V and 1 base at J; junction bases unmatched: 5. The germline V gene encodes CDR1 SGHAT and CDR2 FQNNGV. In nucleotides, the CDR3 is TGTGCCAGCAGCTTAAGACTAGCGGGGGGACCATCCTACGAGCAGTACTTC. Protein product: CASSLRLAGGPSYEQYF.

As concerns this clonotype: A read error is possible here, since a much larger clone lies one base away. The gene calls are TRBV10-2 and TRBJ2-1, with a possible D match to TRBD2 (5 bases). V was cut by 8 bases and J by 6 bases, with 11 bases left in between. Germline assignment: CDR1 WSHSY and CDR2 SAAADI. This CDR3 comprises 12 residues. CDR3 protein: CASGGPVNEQFF. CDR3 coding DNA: TGCGCCAGCGGCGGGCCGGTCAATGAGCAGTTCTTC.

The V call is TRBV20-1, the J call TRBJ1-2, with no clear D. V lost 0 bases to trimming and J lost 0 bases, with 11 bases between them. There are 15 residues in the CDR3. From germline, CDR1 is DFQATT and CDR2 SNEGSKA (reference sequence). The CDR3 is CSARDIRASNYGYTF. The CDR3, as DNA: TGCAGTGCTAGAGATATAAGGGCTTCTAACTATGGCTACACCTTC.

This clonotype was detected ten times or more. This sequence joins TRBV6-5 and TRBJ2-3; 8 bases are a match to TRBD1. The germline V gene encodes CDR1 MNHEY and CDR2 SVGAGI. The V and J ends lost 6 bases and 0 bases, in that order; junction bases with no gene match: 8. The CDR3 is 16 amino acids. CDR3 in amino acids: CASSLLGQASTDTQYF. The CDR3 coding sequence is TGTGCCAGCAGCCTCCTGGGACAGGCTAGCACAGATACGCAGTATTTT.